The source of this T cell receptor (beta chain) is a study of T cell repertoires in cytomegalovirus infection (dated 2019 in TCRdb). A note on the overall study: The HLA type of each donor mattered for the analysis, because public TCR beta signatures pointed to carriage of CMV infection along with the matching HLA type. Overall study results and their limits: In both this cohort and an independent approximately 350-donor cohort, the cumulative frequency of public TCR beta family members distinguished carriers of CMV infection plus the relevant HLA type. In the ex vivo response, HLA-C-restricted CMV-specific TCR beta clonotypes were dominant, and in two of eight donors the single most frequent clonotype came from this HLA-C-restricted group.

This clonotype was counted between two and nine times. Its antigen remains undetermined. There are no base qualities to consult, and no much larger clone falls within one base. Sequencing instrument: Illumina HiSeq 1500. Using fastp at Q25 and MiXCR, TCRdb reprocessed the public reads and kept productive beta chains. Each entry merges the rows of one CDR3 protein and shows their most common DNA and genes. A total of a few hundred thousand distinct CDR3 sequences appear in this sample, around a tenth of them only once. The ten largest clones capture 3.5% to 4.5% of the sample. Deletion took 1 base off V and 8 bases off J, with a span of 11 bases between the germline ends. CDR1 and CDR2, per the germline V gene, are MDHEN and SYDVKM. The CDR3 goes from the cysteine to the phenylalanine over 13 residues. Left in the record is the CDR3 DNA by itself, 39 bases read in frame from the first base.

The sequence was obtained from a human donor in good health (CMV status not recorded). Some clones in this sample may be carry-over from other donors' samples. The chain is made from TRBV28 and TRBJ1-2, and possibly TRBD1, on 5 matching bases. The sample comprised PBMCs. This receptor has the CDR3 CASSLLLRDGYTF. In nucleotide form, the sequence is TGTGCCAGCAGTTTATTATTGAGGGACGGCTACACCTTC.